A selection of T cell receptor beta chains follows, all from one sample in a study of CD8 T cells in Susac syndrome. TCRdb redid the calling of the immunoSEQ multiplex PCR reads with MiXCR, one entry per CDR3 protein. The sample has about 130,000 distinct CDR3 sequences, approximately 89% seen once. The material sequenced was CD8+ T cells from PBMCs. Source of these receptors: a human donor with multiple sclerosis. Each CDR3 is given with its conserved first and last residue. D genes are given only for firm matches. Size is omitted from some rows. Given values are once, few, many or a class for expanded clones.

d_gene	v_gene	j_gene	abundance	CDR3nt	CDR3aa
.	TRBV30	TRBJ2-1	.	TGTGCCTGGAGTGCAGGGGACTACAATGAGCAGTTCTTC	CAWSAGDYNEQFF
TRBD2	TRBV7-9	TRBJ2-7	.	TGTGCCAGCGCCTTTGGGGGGGTCTACGAGCAGTACTTC	CASAFGGVYEQYF
.	TRBV27	TRBJ2-5	.	TGTGCCAGCAGTTCGGACGGGGAACAAGAGACCCAGTACTTC	CASSSDGEQETQYF
.	TRBV29-1	TRBJ1-2	.	TGCAGCGTTGAGGGGGAGGGGGACTATGGCTACACCTTC	CSVEGEGDYGYTF
.	TRBV2	TRBJ2-7	.	TGTGCCAGCAGTGAGGCCTACGAGCAGTACTTC	CASSEAYEQYF
.	TRBV30	TRBJ2-7	.	TGTGCCTGGGGTGATAACGAGCAGTACTTC	CAWGDNEQYF
TRBD2	TRBV5-1	TRBJ2-7	.	TGCGCCAGCAGACTAGCGGACTACTACGAGCAGTACTTC	CASRLADYYEQYF
TRBD1	TRBV29-1	TRBJ1-1	.	TGCAGCGTTGGGACAGGCCCGACTGAAGCTTTCTTT	CSVGTGPTEAFF
.	TRBV9	TRBJ2-7	.	TGTGCCAGCAGCGTAGATATCCTTCCCGAGCAGTACTTC	CASSVDILPEQYF
TRBD2	TRBV3-1	TRBJ2-5	.	TGTGCCAGCAGCATGACTAGCGGGAGGGCCGGAAGAGAGACCCAGTACTTC	CASSMTSGRAGRETQYF
.	TRBV3-1	TRBJ2-2	once	TGTGCCAGCAGATCTAACACCGGGGAGCTGTTTTTT	CASRSNTGELFF
.	TRBV7-9	TRBJ1-1	.	TGTGCCAGCAGCATTAGAAACACTGAAGCTTTCTTT	CASSIRNTEAFF
.	TRBV7-9	TRBJ2-7	.	TGTGCCAGCAGCTCCTTGGGGGACTACGAGCAGTACTTC	CASSSLGDYEQYF
TRBD2	TRBV9	TRBJ2-3	.	TGTGCCAGCAGACCGGGAGGAGGGGATACGCAGTATTTT	CASRPGGGDTQYF
TRBD1	TRBV5-1	TRBJ2-4	.	TGCGCCAGCAGCGGACAGGAAAACATTCAGTACTTC	CASSGQENIQYF
.	TRBV29-1	TRBJ1-2	.	TGCAGCGTTGAAGAAGAACGTTGGGGAGGTGGCTACACCTTC	CSVEEERWGGGYTF
.	TRBV9	TRBJ2-3	.	TGTGCCAGCAGCGTAAGAGGATCCCCCACAGATACGCAGTATTTT	CASSVRGSPTDTQYF
.	TRBV30	TRBJ2-7	.	TGTGCCTGGAGTTGGGTGGGGGCCTACGAGCAGTACTTC	CAWSWVGAYEQYF
TRBD1	TRBV18	TRBJ2-4	.	TGTGCCAGCTCACTCTACCTCCCGGGACAGGGAAAAACGGAGGACATTCAGTACTTC	CASSLYLPGQGKTEDIQYF
TRBD1	TRBV27	TRBJ1-4	.	TGTGCCAGCGGGGGACAGGGCGAAGAAAAACTGTTTTTT	CASGGQGEEKLFF
.	TRBV4-3	TRBJ2-2	once	TGCGCCAGCAGCCAGGGCCAATACACCGGGGAGCTGTTTTTT	CASSQGQYTGELFF
.	TRBV15	TRBJ2-3	.	TGTGCCACCAGCGTCGGCTCGAACACAGATACGCAGTATTTT	CATSVGSNTDTQYF
TRBD2	TRBV25-1	TRBJ2-5	.	TGTGCCAGCAGTGAGACCCTGGCGGGAGGTTACCAAGAGACCCAGTACTTC	CASSETLAGGYQETQYF
.	TRBV20-1	TRBJ2-7	.	TGCAGTGCTAGAGATGCTGGGGATCCTCCCTACGAGCAGTACTTC	CSARDAGDPPYEQYF